The entry below describes one T cell receptor (beta chain). These data belong to a study of blood T cell repertoires in COVID-19. Study summary: Acute and convalescent COVID-19 samples came from the United States, Italy and Spain.

Participants were aged about 18 to 89 years from roughly 26 US areas. Assignment of participants to cohorts was predicated upon participant-reported clinical history. As handled by the study authors: Counts of nucleated cells, estimated from reference gene primer amplification, were obtained. Libraries were prepared by immunoSEQ multiplex PCR; TCRdb keeps only in-frame clonotypes and omits some of them. The DNA was the basis for D and trimming; V, J and clone size are from that table. The data show about 400,000 clones, approximately 91% seen once. This CDR3 contains 13 residues. Trimming left V 7 bases short and J 11 bases short, with 20 bases between. Germline V gene sequence: CDR1 SNHLY, CDR2 FYNNEI.

The chain has TRBV2 and TRBJ1-1; D may be TRBD1 (5 bases). The clonotype comes from a woman aged 40 to 49 with acute COVID-19. The sequenced material came from PBMCs or T cells enriched from blood (not recorded which). This chain's CDR3 is CASKQDYRSAAFF. CDR3 nucleotides: TGTGCCAGCAAACAGGATTACCGATCTGCCGCTTTCTTT.